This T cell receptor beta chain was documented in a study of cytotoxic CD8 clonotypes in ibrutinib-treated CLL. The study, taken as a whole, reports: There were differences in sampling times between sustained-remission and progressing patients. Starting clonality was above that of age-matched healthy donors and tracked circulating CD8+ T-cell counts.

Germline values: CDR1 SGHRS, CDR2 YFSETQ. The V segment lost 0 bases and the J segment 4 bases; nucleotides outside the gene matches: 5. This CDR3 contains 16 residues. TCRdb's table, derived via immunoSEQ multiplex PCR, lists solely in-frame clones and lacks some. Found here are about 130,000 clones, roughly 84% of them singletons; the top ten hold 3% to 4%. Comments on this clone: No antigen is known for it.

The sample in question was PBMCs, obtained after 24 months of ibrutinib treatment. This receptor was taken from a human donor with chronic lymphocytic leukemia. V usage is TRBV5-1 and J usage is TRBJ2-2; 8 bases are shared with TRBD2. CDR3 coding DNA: TGCGCCAGCAGCTTGGCCGGGGGGGTCAGCACCGGGGAGCTGTTTTTT. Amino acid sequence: CASSLAGGVSTGELFF. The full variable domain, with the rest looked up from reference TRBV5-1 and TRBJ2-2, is KAGVTQTPRYLIKTRGQQVTLSCSPISGHRSVSWYQQTPGQGLQFLFEYFSETQRNKGNFPGRFSGRQFSNSRSEMNVSTLELGDSALYLCASSLAGGVSTGELFFGEGSRLTVL.